This TCR beta chain is drawn from a study of identical twins. In this sample, this clonotype turned up many times. The antigen is undetermined. MiXCR was run by TCRdb on the 5' RACE reads, yielding one entry per CDR3 protein. The table shows 600,000 to 800,000 distinct CDR3 sequences, with approximately 21% occurring only once. Germline CDR1 reads SQVTM; CDR2 reads ANQGSEA. The ends lost 5 bases at V and 8 bases at J; junction bases unmatched: 8. This CDR3 is built from 13 residues. The study's findings and limits: Zero-insertion findings could be partly confounded by invariant cells (MAIT and iNKT cells).

A further study also used this sample, focusing on T cells expressing NK-cell markers. As reported in that work: In several experiments, sorting was confined to alpha-beta TCR T cells through use of an anti-gamma-delta TCR antibody.

The receptor was derived from a woman between 18 and 29 years old in good health. This chain links TRBV29-1 with TRBJ2-1, with 8 positions matching TRBD1. Sequences were obtained from PBMCs. This CDR3 is CSVRQGRFDEQFF. CDR3 in DNA: TGCAGCGTTAGACAGGGGAGGTTTGATGAGCAGTTCTTC.